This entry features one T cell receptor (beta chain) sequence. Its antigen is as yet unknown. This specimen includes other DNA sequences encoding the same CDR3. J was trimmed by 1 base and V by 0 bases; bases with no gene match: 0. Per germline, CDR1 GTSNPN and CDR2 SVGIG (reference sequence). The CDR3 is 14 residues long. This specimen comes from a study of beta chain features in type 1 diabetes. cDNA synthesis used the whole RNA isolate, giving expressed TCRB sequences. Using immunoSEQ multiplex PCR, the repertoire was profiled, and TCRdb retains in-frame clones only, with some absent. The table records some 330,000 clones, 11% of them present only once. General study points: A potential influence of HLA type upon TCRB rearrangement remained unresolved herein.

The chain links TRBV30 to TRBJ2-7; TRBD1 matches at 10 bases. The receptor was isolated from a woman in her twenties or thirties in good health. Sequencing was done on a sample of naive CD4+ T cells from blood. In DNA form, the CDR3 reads TGTGCCTGGAGTGTGGGACAGGGGTCCTACGAGCAGTACTTC. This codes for CAWSVGQGSYEQYF.